The clone carrying this T cell receptor beta chain was detected a few times. The antigen remains unidentified. For TCRbeta, the library was prepared with unique molecular identifiers. TCRdb independently ran MiXCR on the PCR reads; one entry per CDR3 protein. Of approximately 130,000 distinct CDR3 sequences listed, 9.5% to 10% are singletons. These data are taken from a study of T-cell reconstitution after alpha-beta-depleted transplantation in children. Findings and limits, study-wide: Day-60 TCRbeta diversity that was high in some patients was derived from surviving recipient T cells and thymic progenitors. By about two months after transplant, alpha-beta T cells reportedly arose from several hundred graft clones that had expanded. Fresh T-cell production supplied most of the T-cell counts and diversity seen one year after transplant.

This specimen consisted of PBMCs, mostly from graft donor cells, obtained 180 days after TCRalphabeta/CD19-depleted stem cell transplant. This sequence was found in a girl less than two years old who had a stem cell transplant for combined immunodeficiency, so the T cells may come from the graft donor.

The CDR3 DNA reads as TGTGCCAGCAGTTACGGCCCGTACCAAGAGACCCAGTACTTC. It translates to CASSYGPYQETQYF. The chain carries TRBV6-2 or TRBV6-3 and TRBJ2-5, with D uncertain. With 2 bases removed from V and 0 bases from J, the gap between germline ends came to 7 bases. The germline V gene has CDR1 MNHEY and CDR2 SVGEGT. The CDR3 is made up of 14 amino acids.